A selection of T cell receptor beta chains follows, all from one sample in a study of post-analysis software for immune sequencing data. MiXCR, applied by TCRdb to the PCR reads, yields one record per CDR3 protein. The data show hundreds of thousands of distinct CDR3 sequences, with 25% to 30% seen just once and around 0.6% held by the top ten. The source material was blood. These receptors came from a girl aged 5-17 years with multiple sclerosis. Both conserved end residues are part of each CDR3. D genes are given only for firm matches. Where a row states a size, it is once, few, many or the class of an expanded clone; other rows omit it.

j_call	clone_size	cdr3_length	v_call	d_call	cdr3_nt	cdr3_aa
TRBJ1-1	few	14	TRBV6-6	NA	TGTGCCACCACAGAAGTTGGCCGGGAGACTGAAGCTTTCTTT	CATTEVGRETEAFF
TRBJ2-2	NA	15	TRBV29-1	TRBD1	TGCAGTGTTGGGTTGGGACAGGGCTACACCGGGGAGCTGTTTTTT	CSVGLGQGYTGELFF
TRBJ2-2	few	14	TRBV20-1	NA	TGCAGTGCCTTAGACAGGTGGAACACCGGGGAGCTGTTTTTT	CSALDRWNTGELFF
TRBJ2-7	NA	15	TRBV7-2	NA	TGTGCCAGCAGCTTATGGGGGAGTGGGTCCTACGAGCAGTACTTC	CASSLWGSGSYEQYF
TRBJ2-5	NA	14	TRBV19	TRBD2	TGTGCCAGTAAACTAGCGGGCCTTCAAGAGACCCAGTACTTC	CASKLAGLQETQYF
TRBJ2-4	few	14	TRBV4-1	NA	TGCGCCAGCAGCCATTTCGGTCGCTTAAACATTCAGTACTTC	CASSHFGRLNIQYF
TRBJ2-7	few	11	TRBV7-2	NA	TGTGCCAGCAGTAACCTAGGCGAGCAGTACTTC	CASSNLGEQYF
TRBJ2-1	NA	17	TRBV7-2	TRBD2	TGTGCCAGCAGCCCGAGGCGGCTAGCGGGAGCTTTTAATGAGCAGTTCTTC	CASSPRRLAGAFNEQFF
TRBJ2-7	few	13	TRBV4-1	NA	TGCGCCAGCAGCCAACAGTACTCCTACGAGCAGTACTTC	CASSQQYSYEQYF
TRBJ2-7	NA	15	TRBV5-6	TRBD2	TGTGCCAGCAGCTTCGGACTAGCGGCCTACAATGAGCAGTACTTC	CASSFGLAAYNEQYF
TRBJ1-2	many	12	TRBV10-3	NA	TGTGCCATCAAGCACCCGCAAGTCGGTTACACCTTC	CAIKHPQVGYTF
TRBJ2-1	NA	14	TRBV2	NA	TGTGCCAGCAGAGCCAGAAATAGCCACAATGAGCAGTTCTTC	CASRARNSHNEQFF
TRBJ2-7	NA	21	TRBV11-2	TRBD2	TGTGCCAGCAGCTTAGGGGGAAGGTCTGGGACTAGCGGGAGAGGTTCCTACGAGCAGTACTTC	CASSLGGRSGTSGRGSYEQYF
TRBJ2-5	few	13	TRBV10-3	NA	TGTGCCATCAGTGTCAGCAGGGCGGAGACCCAGTACTTC	CAISVSRAETQYF
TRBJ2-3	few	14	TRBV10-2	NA	TGCGCCAGCAGTGTCACGGATCCACGGAGAACGCAGTATTTT	CASSVTDPRRTQYF
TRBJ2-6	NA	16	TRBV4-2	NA	TGTGCCAGCAGCCCACCGGACATACAAGGGGCCAACGTCCTGACTTTC	CASSPPDIQGANVLTF
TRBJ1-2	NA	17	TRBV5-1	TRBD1	TGCGCCAGCAGCTCAAGGACAGGGGGCGGCAATCTCTATGGCTACACCTTC	CASSSRTGGGNLYGYTF
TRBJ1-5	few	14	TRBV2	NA	TGTGCCAGCAGCGGGGGAGGGGTCAATCAGCCCCAGCATTTT	CASSGGGVNQPQHF
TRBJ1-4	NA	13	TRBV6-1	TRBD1	TGTGCCAGCCTCGAGACAGGGGTGGAAAAACTGTTTTTT	CASLETGVEKLFF
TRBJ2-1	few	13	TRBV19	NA	TGTGCCAGTAGTCTCTACAGGGGAGGCGAGCAGTTCTTC	CASSLYRGGEQFF
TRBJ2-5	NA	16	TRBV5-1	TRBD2	TGCGCCAGCAGCTTGGGAACCACTAGCGGCCAAGAGACCCAGTACTTC	CASSLGTTSGQETQYF
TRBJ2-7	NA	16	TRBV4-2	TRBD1	TGTGCCAGCAGCCAAGAAGCGAGACAGGGTTACTACGAGCAGTACTTC	CASSQEARQGYYEQYF
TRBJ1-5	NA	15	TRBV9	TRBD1	TGTGCCGGCAGCGTAGCCGGGACAGATAATCAGCCCCAGCATTTT	CAGSVAGTDNQPQHF
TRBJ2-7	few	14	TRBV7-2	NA	TGTGCCAGCAGCTTTGTGGGGGGACGCTACGAGCAGTACTTC	CASSFVGGRYEQYF
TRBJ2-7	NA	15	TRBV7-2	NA	TGTGCCAGCAGCTTAAGAGGGGCAGGATCCTACGAGCAGTACTTC	CASSLRGAGSYEQYF
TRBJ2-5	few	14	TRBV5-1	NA	TGCGCCAGCAGCTTGGGACAGAAAGGTAATGAGCAGTACTTC	CASSLGQKGNEQYF
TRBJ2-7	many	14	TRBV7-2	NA	TGTGCCAGCAGCGGAAGTTTATCGGGTTCCGAGCAGTACTTC	CASSGSLSGSEQYF
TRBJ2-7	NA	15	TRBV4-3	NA	TGCGCCAGCAGCCAAGGGCAGGATCTCTCCTACGAGCAGTACTTC	CASSQGQDLSYEQYF
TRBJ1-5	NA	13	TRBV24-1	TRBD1	TGTGCCACCAGTGGGGACAGAGATCAGCCCCAGCATTTT	CATSGDRDQPQHF
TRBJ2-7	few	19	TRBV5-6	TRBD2	TGTGCCAGCAGCTCAAGCGGGAGGCCCGATTACTATTCCTCCTACGAGCAGTACTTC	CASSSSGRPDYYSSYEQYF
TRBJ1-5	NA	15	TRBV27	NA	TGTGCCAGCAGTCGGCAGCAGGGGCTAAATCAGCCCCAGCATTTT	CASSRQQGLNQPQHF
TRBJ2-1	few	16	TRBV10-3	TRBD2	TGTGCCATCAGTGACGAGGGACTAGCGGGATTCAATGAGCAGTTCTTC	CAISDEGLAGFNEQFF
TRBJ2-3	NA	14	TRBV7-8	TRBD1	TGTGCCAGCAGACAGGGGCCATCCACAGATACGCGGTATTTT	CASRQGPSTDTRYF
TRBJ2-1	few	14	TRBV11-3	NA	TGTGCCAGCAGCTTAGAACCTCTAGGCACTGAGCAGTTCTTC	CASSLEPLGTEQFF
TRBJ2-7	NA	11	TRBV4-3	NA	TGCGCCAGCAAGGGCGCGAATGAGCAGTACTTC	CASKGANEQYF
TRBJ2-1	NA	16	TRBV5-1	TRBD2	TGCGCCAGCAGCTGGGGACTAGCGGGGAACCAAGAGACCCAGTTCTTC	CASSWGLAGNQETQFF
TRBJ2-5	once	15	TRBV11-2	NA	TGTGCCAGCAGCTTAGAAGTAGGGGGTGCAGAGACCCAGTACTTC	CASSLEVGGAETQYF
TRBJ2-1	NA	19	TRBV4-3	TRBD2	TGCGCCAGCAGCCAAGGTGTCACTAGCGGGAGAGGTAGGATGATCGAGCAGTTCTTC	CASSQGVTSGRGRMIEQFF
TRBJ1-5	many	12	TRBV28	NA	TGTGCCAGCAGTCATAAACATCAGCCCCAGCATTTT	CASSHKHQPQHF
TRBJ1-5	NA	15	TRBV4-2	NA	TGTGCCAGCAGCCAGACTTGGGACATCGATCAGCCCCAGCATTTT	CASSQTWDIDQPQHF
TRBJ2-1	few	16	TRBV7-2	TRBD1	TGTGCCAGCAGCTTAACATCGGGACAGGGCTACAATGAGCAGTTCTTC	CASSLTSGQGYNEQFF
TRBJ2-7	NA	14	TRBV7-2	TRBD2	TGTGCCAGCAGCGATCTAGCGGGAATGGGCGAGCAGTACTTC	CASSDLAGMGEQYF
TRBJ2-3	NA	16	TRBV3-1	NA	TGTGCCAGCAGCCCGTCCGGGCAGGAGAGCACAGATACGCAGTATTTT	CASSPSGQESTDTQYF
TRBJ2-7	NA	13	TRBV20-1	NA	TGCAGTGCTGCAGGAGGGACACCCTACGAGCAGTACTTC	CSAAGGTPYEQYF
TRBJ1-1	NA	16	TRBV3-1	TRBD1	TGTGCCAGCAGCCAAGATCCGGGACAGGGGGCAGGTGAAGCTTTCTTT	CASSQDPGQGAGEAFF
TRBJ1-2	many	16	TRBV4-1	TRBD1	TGCGCCAGCAGCCAAGAGATGGCAGGGGGTGGCTATGGCTACACCTTC	CASSQEMAGGGYGYTF
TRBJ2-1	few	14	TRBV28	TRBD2	TGTGCCAGCACCGAGGCTAGCGGGAAGCTCGGGCAGTTCTTC	CASTEASGKLGQFF
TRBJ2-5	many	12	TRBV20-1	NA	TGCAGTGCTAGGGGCCTCCAAGAGACCCAGTACTTC	CSARGLQETQYF
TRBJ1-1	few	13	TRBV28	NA	TGTGCCAGCAGTTTCCCGAGGAACACTGAAGCTTTCTTT	CASSFPRNTEAFF
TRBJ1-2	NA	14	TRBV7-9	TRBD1	TGTGCCAGCAGCTTAGTTGGGACAGGGTATGGCTACACCTTC	CASSLVGTGYGYTF
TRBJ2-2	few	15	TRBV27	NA	TGTGCCAGCTCCGATCGACAGGGACTTTCCGGGGAGCTGTTTTTT	CASSDRQGLSGELFF
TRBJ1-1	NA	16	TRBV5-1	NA	TGCGCCAGCAGCTTGGTGTCTTCCGAGAGGGCCACTGAAGCTTTCTTT	CASSLVSSERATEAFF